This T cell receptor (beta chain) was identified in a study of PD-1 blockade in classical Hodgkin lymphoma (dated by TCRdb to the early 2020s). A note on the overall study: Nivolumab dosing was 3 mg/kg intravenously every 2 weeks, continuing until either disease progression or unacceptable toxicity. The study used TCR beta sequencing and CyTOF to define a peripheral blood immune signature of response to PD-1 blockade in classical Hodgkin lymphoma.

The Qiagen DNeasy kit was used to extract genomic DNA both from unsorted PBMCs and from the negatively selected CD4+ and CD8+ fractions. Using primers that anneal to V and J segments, immunoSEQ multiplex PCR amplified the TCR beta CDR3 regions. A synthetic immune receptor repertoire was used to minimize amplification bias, and any remaining bias was removed computationally after sequencing. Under the source paper's analysis protocol: Custom Python scripts were used to quantify repertoire diversity as the Shannon entropy index. The unsorted, CD4+ and CD8+ repertoires were each analyzed separately, with the exception of combined analyses, where CD4+ and CD8+ sequences were merged in silico. A clone was considered expanded if an increase in frequency of at least 2-fold after treatment relative to C1D1 was found, and a pseudocount of 0.5 was applied to clones undetected at baseline. Singleton clones were defined as clones with 0 or 1 copy at C1D1, and non-singleton clones were defined as clones with 2 or more copies. Clones expanded in unsorted samples were assigned a CD4+, CD8+ or unknown annotation through matching of protein sequences in sorted samples from the same patient. Wilcoxon tests on paired samples were used to test diversity changes from C1D1 to C4D1. TCRdb carries this immuneACCESS record with in-frame sequences only. Its versions omit some clonotypes, under half of them owing to an unresolved V gene in the studies checked, with the rest unexplained. V, J and clone size are those of that table, while D and trimming were read from the DNA. The sample table contains roughly 15,000 clones; only one count was recorded for less than 80% of them. The ten largest clones capture around 7.7% of the sample.

This specimen's time point label, interpreted: cycle 2 day 1 (C2D1) of nivolumab. Every trial patient had relapsed after autologous stem cell transplantation, and cohorts A, B and C differed in prior brentuximab vedotin exposure. A total of fewer than 70 patients with relapsed/refractory classical Hodgkin lymphoma made up the trial cohort, and each patient's best overall response was complete response, partial response or progressive disease. Single-agent nivolumab was administered to trial patients in the multi-cohort phase II CheckMate 205 trial. An independent review committee assessed best overall response by applying the 2007 International Working Group response criteria. Trial PBMCs were collected just before the start of nivolumab (C1D1) and during therapy at cycle 2 day 1 and cycle 4 day 1. Peripheral blood was collected in 8 mL Vacutainer Cell Preparation Tubes, from which PBMCs were isolated by centrifugation and then cryopreserved.

What the work shows at the level of the full study, not this receptor alone: CD4+ but not CD8+ TCR diversity rose significantly by C4D1 (p=0.0027 vs p=0.16), most apparent in complete responders (p=0.02). Among trial patients, those achieving complete response had baseline diversity similar to that of newly diagnosed patients, while diversity was significantly lower in partial responders and progressors. Newly diagnosed patients were reported to have lower baseline TCR diversity than healthy donors, and relapsed/refractory patients were reported to have lower baseline TCR diversity still. The study was restricted to a single clinical trial cohort, and the causes of repertoire differences, possibly disease activity or prior therapy, were left undefined. Lower diversity was observed in patients in whom nivolumab was started less than 1 year after ASCT, and these patients were excluded from later analyses so that confounding by immune reconstitution would be avoided.

On this clone: This receptor's antigen is unknown. Per-base quality was not reported, and no clone a single base away is much larger than it.

This TCR was sampled from a human donor with classical Hodgkin lymphoma. The material was peripheral blood mononuclear cells (PBMCs), obtained before the second cycle of nivolumab.

The CDR3 here reads CASSLPANEQFF. The DNA sequence is TGCGCCAGCAGCTTGCCGGCCAATGAGCAGTTCTTC. Recombination joined TRBV5-1 with TRBJ2-1; the D gene is unclear. According to the germline V gene, CDR1 reads SGHRS and CDR2 reads YFSETQ. The trim is 1 base for V and 6 bases for J, with a gap of 5 bases between the germline ends. There are 12 amino acids in the CDR3, from cysteine to phenylalanine inclusive. Solely the CDR3 DNA is kept, with 36 bases framed from the first base.